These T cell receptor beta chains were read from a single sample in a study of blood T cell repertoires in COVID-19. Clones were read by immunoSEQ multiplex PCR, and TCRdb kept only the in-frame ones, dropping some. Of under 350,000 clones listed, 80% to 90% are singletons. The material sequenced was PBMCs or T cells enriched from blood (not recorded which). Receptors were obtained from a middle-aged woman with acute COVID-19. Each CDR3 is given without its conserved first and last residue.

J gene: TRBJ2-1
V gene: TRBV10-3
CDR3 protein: AIRAGQHNEQF

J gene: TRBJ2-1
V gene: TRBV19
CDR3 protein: ASSLGVGQFKNEQF

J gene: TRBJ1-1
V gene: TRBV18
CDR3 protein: ASSPPLLGGAEAF

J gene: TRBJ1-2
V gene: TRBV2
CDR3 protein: ASSDRGQTYGYT

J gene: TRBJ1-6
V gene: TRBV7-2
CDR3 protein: ASSPPVAGTYNSPLH

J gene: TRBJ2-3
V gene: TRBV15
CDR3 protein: ATSGDRNTQY

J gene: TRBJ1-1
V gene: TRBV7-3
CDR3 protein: ASSLTRDREAF

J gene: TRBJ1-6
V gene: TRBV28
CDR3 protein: ASSTPGTGSGYNSPLH

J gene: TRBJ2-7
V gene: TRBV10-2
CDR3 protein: ASSPPGLAGTYEQY

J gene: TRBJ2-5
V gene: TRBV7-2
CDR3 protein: ASSFRGQETQY

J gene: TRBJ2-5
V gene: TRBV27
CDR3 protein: ARLQGRRETQY

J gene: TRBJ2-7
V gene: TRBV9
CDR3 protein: ASSGGTVYEQY

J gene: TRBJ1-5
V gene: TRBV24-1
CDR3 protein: ATSDPTGTVNGPQH

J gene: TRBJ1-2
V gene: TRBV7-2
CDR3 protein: ASSLGEGLFRPGYT

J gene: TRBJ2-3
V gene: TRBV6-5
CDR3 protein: ASSYGRGSGKDTQY

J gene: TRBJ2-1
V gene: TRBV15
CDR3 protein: ATSRGTGKGHNEQF

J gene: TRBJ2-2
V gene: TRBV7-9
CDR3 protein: ASSFLIQVGTGELF

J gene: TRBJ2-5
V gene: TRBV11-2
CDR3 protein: ASSVGGQETQY

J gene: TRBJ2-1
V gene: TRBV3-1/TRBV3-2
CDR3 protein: ASSHIAGGPPGNEQF

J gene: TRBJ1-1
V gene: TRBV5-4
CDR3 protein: ASSTRGNTEAF

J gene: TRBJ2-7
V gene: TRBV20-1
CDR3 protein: SASPLVIGGILSYEQY

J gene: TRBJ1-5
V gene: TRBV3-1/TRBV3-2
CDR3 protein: ASSPRSNQPQH